One sample yielded the 18 T cell receptor beta chains listed below, sequenced in a study of T-cell memory formation after mild COVID-19. TCRdb passed the 5' RACE reads through MiXCR, listing each CDR3 protein once. The repertoire consists of fewer than 150,000 distinct CDR3 sequences, with roughly 6% occurring once and the leading ten covering 2% to 2.5%. The specimen was PBMCs or a T cell subset sorted from them (not recorded which). These receptors came from an adult woman who had mild COVID-19 (a few samples of this study predate the infection). Cell type and time point are not known.

This clonotype was detected many times. This chain links TRBV7-2 with TRBJ2-4; no clear D gene. CDR3 length: 13 amino acids. In germline, CDR1 is SGHTA, CDR2 FQGNSA. Trimming shortened V by 4 bases and J by 4 bases, and 8 bases separated the two germline ends. CDR3 DNA sequence: TGTGCCAGCAGCTCCCCCCTGAAAAACATTCAGTACTTC. Translation: CASSSPLKNIQYF.

This clonotype has at least ten counts. V is TRBV20-1 and J is TRBJ1-2; possible D gene TRBD1, 5 bases. The germline V gene encodes CDR1 DFQATT and CDR2 SNEGSKA (reference sequence). CDR3 size: 14 residues. Trimming shortened V by 0 bases and J by 5 bases, and 13 bases separated the two germline ends. Here the CDR3 reads CSARDGQGVYGYTF. The CDR3 DNA reads as TGCAGTGCTAGAGATGGGCAGGGTGTTTATGGCTACACCTTC.

This clonotype was seen repeatedly, ten times or more. The rearrangement joins TRBV11-3 to TRBJ2-1; 9 bases map to TRBD1. The CDR3 is 22 residues long. Germline V gene sequence: CDR1 SGHNT, CDR2 YENEEA. V lost 2 bases to trimming and J lost 0 bases; unmatched junction nucleotides: 20. The CDR3 sequence: CASSLMVVFGTGLHFSYNEQFF. The CDR3 DNA reads TGTGCCAGCAGCTTAATGGTGGTGTTTGGGACAGGGCTTCACTTCTCCTACAATGAGCAGTTCTTC.

This clonotype came up many times. The chain is built from TRBV11-2 and TRBJ2-7; possibly TRBD1 or TRBD2 for D (7 bases each). Germline-derived CDR1 and CDR2 are SGHAT and FQNNGV. The CDR3 is made up of 15 amino acids. V dropped 4 bases and J dropped 1 base, with 14 bases sitting between them. The CDR3 nucleotides are TGTGCCAGCAGCTCAGCGGGACAGCCTTCCTACGAGCAGTACTTC. It encodes CASSSAGQPSYEQYF. Together with reference TRBV11-2 and TRBJ2-7, the CDR3 gives the full variable domain: EAGVAQSPRYKIIEKRQSVAFWCNPISGHATLYWYQQILGQGPKLLIQFQNNGVVDDSQLPKDRFSAERLKGVDSTLKIQPAKLEDSAVYLCASSSAGQPSYEQYFGPGTRLTVT.

This clonotype was counted at least ten times. The chain couples TRBV7-9 to TRBJ1-2; a possible D gene is TRBD1 (6 bases). The CDR3 is made up of 14 amino acids. V was pared by 5 bases and J by 3 bases, with 13 bases between. The germline V gene has CDR1 SEHNR and CDR2 FQNEAQ (reference sequence). This chain's CDR3 is CASSPDSGYYGYTF. The DNA for the CDR3 is TGTGCCAGCAGCCCGGACAGTGGTTACTATGGCTACACCTTC.

This clonotype was detected a few times. The V call is TRBV3-1, the J call TRBJ1-2; 7 nucleotides match TRBD1. Germline V lookup: CDR1 LGHDT, CDR2 YNNKEL (reference sequence). The CDR3 loop spans 15 amino acids. The V segment lost 1 base and the J segment 4 bases; nucleotides outside the gene matches: 6. In DNA form, the CDR3 reads TGTGCCAGCAGCCAAGTAGGGGGACAGTCCTATGGCTACACCTTC. Its translation is CASSQVGGQSYGYTF.

This clonotype was seen repeatedly, ten times or more. The V gene is TRBV20-1, the J gene TRBJ1-5; the D gene is possibly TRBD1 (5 bases). CDR3 size: 15 residues. The ends were cut back, 0 bases at V and 3 bases at J, with 12 bases in the middle. CDR1 and CDR2 from the germline V gene are DFQATT and SNEGSKA (reference sequence). The CDR3 region has the DNA TGCAGTGCTAGAGATCTTGGGGGTTCCAATCAGCCCCAGCATTTT. It is translated as CSARDLGGSNQPQHF.

This clonotype was observed at least ten times. The V and J genes are TRBV20-1 and TRBJ2-7, with 7 bases lining up with TRBD1. The germline CDR1 and CDR2 sequences are DFQATT and SNEGSKA (reference sequence). The CDR3 is 14 residues long. V lost 6 bases, J lost 5 bases, and 13 bases stayed unmatched. CDR3 coding DNA: TGCAGTGCATCACCACAGGGGATGGTGAACGAGCAGTACTTC. Protein sequence: CSASPQGMVNEQYF.

This chain connects TRBV4-3 to TRBJ2-6; 7 nucleotides match TRBD1. In germline, CDR1 is LGHNA, CDR2 YSLEER. With 3 bases clipped from V and 4 bases from J, the junction kept 12 bases outside the gene matches. This CDR3 contains 18 residues. Here the CDR3 reads CASSQPFLGGTGANVLTF. DNA of the CDR3: TGCGCCAGCAGCCAGCCGTTCCTAGGGGGCACCGGGGCCAACGTCCTGACTTTC.

This clonotype came up a few times. The chain carries TRBV7-3 and TRBJ2-1; TRBD2 matches at 7 bases. V lost 5 bases to trimming and J lost 5 bases; unmatched junction nucleotides: 12. Germline V gene lookup returns CDR1 SGHTA and CDR2 FQGTGA. The CDR3 is made up of 16 amino acids. CDR3 nucleotide sequence: TGTGCCAGCAGCCCCACTGCGGGAGTCAGAAACAATGAGCAGTTCTTC. It is translated as CASSPTAGVRNNEQFF.

This clonotype was seen a handful of times. The chain employs TRBV12-3 or TRBV12-4 and TRBJ2-1, with 13 bases fitting TRBD2. Trimming at V came to 5 bases and at J to 0 bases, leaving 10 bases not matched to a gene. The length of the CDR3 is 19 residues. CDR3 nucleotides: TGTGCCAGCAGTCCCTCAGGCGGACTAGCGGGAGACTCCTACAATGAGCAGTTCTTC. Residues: CASSPSGGLAGDSYNEQFF.

The J gene is TRBJ2-3, the V gene TRBV7-9; a weak D match, TRBD1 (5 bases). CDR3 length: 13 amino acids. V shed 2 bases and J shed 4 bases, with 7 bases lying between them. Germline V CDR1 and CDR2: SEHNR, FQNEAQ (reference sequence). DNA for the CDR3: TGTGCCAGCAGCTTAATAGGGGCAGATACGCAGTATTTT. Translation gives CASSLIGADTQYF.

J is TRBJ1-5 and V is TRBV18, with TRBD1 matching over 7 bases. CDR3 length: 15 amino acids. CDR1 and CDR2 from the germline V gene are KGHSH and LQKENI. V lost 5 bases and J lost 8; bases outside the gene matches: 12. As DNA, the CDR3 is TGTGCCAGCTCAAGACAGGGCTCCGTTTGGGAGCCCCAGCATTTT. It translates to CASSRQGSVWEPQHF. Complete variable domain (other parts from reference TRBV18 and TRBJ1-5): NAGVMQNPRHLVRRRGQEARLRCSPMKGHSHVYWYRQLPEEGLKFMVYLQKENIIDESGMPKERFSAEFPKEGPSILRIQQVVRGDSAAYFCASSRQGSVWEPQHFGDGTRLSIL.

This clonotype was detected many times. J is TRBJ1-1 and V is TRBV5-1; perhaps TRBD1 as D (5 bases). V was pared by 0 bases and J by 12 bases, with 12 bases between. CDR1 SGHRS and CDR2 YFSETQ come from the germline V gene. The CDR3 consists of 12 residues. The CDR3 DNA reads TGCGCCAGCAGCTTGGGGGGGATCTCGACTTTCTTT. Its protein is CASSLGGISTFF. Supplemented by reference TRBV5-1 and TRBJ1-1, the full variable domain reads KAGVTQTPRYLIKTRGQQVTLSCSPISGHRSVSWYQQTPGQGLQFLFEYFSETQRNKGNFPGRFSGRQFSNSRSEMNVSTLELGDSALYLCASSLGGISTFFGQGTRLTVV.

The rearrangement uses TRBV5-8 and TRBJ2-3, with a possible D match to TRBD1 (6 bases). Germline CDR1 and CDR2: SGHTS and YDEGEE. Trimming removed 4 bases at V and 3 bases at J, with 18 bases between. The CDR3 contains 16 residues. The CDR3 here is CASSTSTTTGTDTQYF. In DNA form, the CDR3 reads TGTGCCAGCAGCACAAGTACCACCACAGGGACAGATACGCAGTATTTT.

V usage is TRBV7-2 and J usage is TRBJ1-1; D is ambiguous. This CDR3 region has 13 residues. Per germline, CDR1 SGHTA and CDR2 FQGNSA. Trimming stripped 8 bases from V and 2 bases from J, with 12 bases between. CDR3 sequence: CASAWTVNTEAFF. CDR3 DNA: TGTGCCAGCGCGTGGACGGTAAACACTGAAGCTTTCTTT.

Many counts were recorded for this clonotype. The V call is TRBV18, the J call TRBJ1-1; no definite D call. This CDR3 comprises 13 residues. With 3 bases removed from V and 1 base from J, the gap between germline ends came to 6 bases. Per the germline V gene, CDR1 is KGHSH and CDR2 is LQKENI. Written as DNA, the CDR3 is TGTGCCAGCTCACCGAACTGGAACACTGAAGCTTTCTTT. This translates into CASSPNWNTEAFF.

This clonotype has only a few counts. The chain joins TRBV7-9 to TRBJ2-3; the D gene is possibly TRBD2 (6 bases). Trimming took 3 bases from V and 0 from J, leaving 13 bases between them. CDR1 is SEHNR, CDR2 FQNEAQ, per germline (reference sequence). The CDR3 is made up of 16 amino acids. The CDR3 bases are TGTGCCAGCAGCTTTGGAGTAGCGGCTAGCACAGATACGCAGTATTTT. Its protein product is CASSFGVAASTDTQYF.